This entry is about one T cell receptor (beta chain). Assay used: immunoSEQ multiplex PCR; TCRdb lists only in-frame clones, some missing. The table includes approximately 30,000 clones, 90% to 95% detected once. Treatment of the sample: preoperative locoregional IRX-2 cytokine immunotherapy. Samples came from a phase Ib trial of preoperative locoregional IRX-2 cytokine immunotherapy. V gave up 6 bases and J gave up 4 bases; unmatched junction bases: 6. Germline values: CDR1 MDHEN, CDR2 SYDVKM. The CDR3 runs 14 residues. The sample originates from a study of preoperative IRX-2 immunotherapy in early breast cancer.

The chain has TRBV28 and TRBJ2-3, with 8 bases lining up with TRBD1. The sequence derives from a human donor with breast cancer. Sampling was performed from a patient treated with IRX-2 immunotherapy. CDR3 nucleotides: TGTGCCAGCAGCCGGGGACAGGCCCCAGATACGCAGTATTTT. As protein: CASSRGQAPDTQYF.